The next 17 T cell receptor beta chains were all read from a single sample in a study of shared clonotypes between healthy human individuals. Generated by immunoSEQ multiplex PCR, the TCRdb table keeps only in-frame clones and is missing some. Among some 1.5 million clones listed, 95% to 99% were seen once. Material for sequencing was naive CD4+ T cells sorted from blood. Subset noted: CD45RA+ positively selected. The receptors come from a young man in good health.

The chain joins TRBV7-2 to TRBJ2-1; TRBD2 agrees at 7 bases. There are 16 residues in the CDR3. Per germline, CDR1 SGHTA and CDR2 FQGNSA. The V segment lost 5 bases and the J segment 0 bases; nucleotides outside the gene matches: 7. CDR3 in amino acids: CASSSGTLSSYNEQFF. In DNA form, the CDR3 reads TGTGCCAGCAGCAGCGGGACTCTCAGCTCCTACAATGAGCAGTTCTTC.

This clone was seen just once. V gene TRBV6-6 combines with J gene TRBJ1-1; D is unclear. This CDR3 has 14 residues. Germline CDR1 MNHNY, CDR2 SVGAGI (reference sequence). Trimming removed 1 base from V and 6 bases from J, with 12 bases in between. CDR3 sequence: CASSYWREGAEAFF. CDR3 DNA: TGTGCCAGCAGTTACTGGAGGGAAGGCGCTGAAGCTTTCTTT.

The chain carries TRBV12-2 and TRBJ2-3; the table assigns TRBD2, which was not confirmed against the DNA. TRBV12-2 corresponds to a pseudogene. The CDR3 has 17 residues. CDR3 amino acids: CASRLGGGLAGTDTQYF. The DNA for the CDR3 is TGTGCAAGTCGCTTAGGGGGTGGACTAGCGGGCACAGATACGCAGTATTTT.

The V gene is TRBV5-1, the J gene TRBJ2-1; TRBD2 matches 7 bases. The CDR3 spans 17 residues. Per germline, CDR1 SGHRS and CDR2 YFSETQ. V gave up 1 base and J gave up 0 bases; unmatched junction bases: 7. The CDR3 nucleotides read TGCGCCAGCAGCTTGAGAACCGGGAGGAGCTCCTACAATGAGCAGTTCTTC. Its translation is CASSLRTGRSSYNEQFF. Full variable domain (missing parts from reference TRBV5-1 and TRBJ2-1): KAGVTQTPRYLIKTRGQQVTLSCSPISGHRSVSWYQQTPGQGLQFLFEYFSETQRNKGNFPGRFSGRQFSNSRSEMNVSTLELGDSALYLCASSLRTGRSSYNEQFFGPGTRLTVL.

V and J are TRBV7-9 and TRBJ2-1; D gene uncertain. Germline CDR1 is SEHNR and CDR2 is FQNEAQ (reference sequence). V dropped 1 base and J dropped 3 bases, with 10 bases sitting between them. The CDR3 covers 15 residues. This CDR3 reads CASSLGAVNYNEQFF. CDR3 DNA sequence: TGTGCCAGCAGCTTAGGAGCAGTGAACTACAATGAGCAGTTCTTC.

The CDR3 nucleotides read TGTGCCAGCAGCCTGACCCCGCCTCAAGAGACCCAGTACTTC. Its translation: CASSLTPPQETQYF. The chain joins TRBV28 to TRBJ2-5; D uncertain. CDR1 MDHEN and CDR2 SYDVKM come from the germline V gene. Trimming shortened V by 6 bases and J by 2 bases, and 13 bases separated the two germline ends. This CDR3 has 14 residues.

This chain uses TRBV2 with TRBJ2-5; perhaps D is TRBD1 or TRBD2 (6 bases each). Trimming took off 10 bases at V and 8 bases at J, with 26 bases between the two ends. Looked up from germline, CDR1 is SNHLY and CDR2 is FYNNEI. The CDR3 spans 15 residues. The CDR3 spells CATLGGGAISETQYF. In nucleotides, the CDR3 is TGTGCCACCCTCGGGGGCGGAGCGATATCTGAAACCCAGTACTTC.

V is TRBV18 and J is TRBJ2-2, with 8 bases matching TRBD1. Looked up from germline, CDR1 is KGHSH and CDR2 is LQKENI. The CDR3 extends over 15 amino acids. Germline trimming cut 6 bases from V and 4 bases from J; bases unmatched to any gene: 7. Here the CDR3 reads CASSGGTGTTGELFF. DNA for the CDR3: TGTGCCAGCTCCGGAGGGACAGGAACCACCGGGGAGCTGTTTTTT.

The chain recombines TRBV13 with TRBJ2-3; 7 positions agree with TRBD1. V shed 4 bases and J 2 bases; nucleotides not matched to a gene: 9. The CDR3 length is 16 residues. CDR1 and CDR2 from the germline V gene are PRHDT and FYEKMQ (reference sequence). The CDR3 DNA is TGTGCCAGCAGCTCTACGTTGACAGGGTACACAGATACGCAGTATTTT. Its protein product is CASSSTLTGYTDTQYF.

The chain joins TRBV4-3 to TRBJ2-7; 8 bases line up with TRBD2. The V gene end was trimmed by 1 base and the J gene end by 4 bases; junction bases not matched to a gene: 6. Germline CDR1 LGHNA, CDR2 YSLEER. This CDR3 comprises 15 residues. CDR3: CASSQASGGPYEQYF. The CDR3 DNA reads TGCGCCAGCAGCCAAGCATCGGGAGGGCCGTACGAGCAGTACTTC.

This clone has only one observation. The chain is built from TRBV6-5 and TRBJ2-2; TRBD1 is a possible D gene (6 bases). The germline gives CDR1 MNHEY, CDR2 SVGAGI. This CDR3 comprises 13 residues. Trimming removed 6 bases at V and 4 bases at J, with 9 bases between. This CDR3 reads CASRTDSTGELFF. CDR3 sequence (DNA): TGTGCCAGCAGGACGGACAGCACCGGGGAGCTGTTTTTT.

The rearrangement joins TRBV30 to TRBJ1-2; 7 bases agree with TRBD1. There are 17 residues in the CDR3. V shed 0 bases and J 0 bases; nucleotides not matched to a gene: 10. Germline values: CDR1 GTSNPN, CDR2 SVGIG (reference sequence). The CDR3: CAWSVPPDRQPNYGYTF. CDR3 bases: TGTGCCTGGAGTGTACCCCCGGACAGGCAACCTAACTATGGCTACACCTTC.

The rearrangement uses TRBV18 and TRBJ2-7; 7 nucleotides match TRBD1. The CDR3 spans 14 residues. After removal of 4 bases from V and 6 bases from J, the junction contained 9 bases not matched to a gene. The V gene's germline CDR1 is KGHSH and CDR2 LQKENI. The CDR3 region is CASSLNRQGGEQYF. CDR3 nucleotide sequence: TGTGCCAGCTCACTAAATAGACAGGGCGGCGAGCAGTACTTC.

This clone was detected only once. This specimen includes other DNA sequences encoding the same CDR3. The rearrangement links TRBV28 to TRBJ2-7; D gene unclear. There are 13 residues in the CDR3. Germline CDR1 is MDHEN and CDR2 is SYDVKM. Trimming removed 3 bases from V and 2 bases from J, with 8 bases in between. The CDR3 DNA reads TGTGCCAGCAGTTTGAGTCCTCCCTACGAGCAGTACTTC. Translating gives CASSLSPPYEQYF.

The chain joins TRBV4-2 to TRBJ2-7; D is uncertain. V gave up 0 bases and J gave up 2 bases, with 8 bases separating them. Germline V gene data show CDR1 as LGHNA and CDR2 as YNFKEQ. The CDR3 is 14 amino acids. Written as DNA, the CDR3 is TGTGCCAGCAGCCAAGACAGGTTTACCTACGAGCAGTACTTC. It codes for CASSQDRFTYEQYF.

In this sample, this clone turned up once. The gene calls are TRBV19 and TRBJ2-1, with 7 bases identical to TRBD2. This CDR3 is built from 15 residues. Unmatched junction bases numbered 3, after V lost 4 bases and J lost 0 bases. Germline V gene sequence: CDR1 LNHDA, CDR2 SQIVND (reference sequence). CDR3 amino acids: CASSRGGSSYNEQFF. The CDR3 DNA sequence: TGTGCCAGTAGTAGAGGCGGGAGCTCCTACAATGAGCAGTTCTTC.

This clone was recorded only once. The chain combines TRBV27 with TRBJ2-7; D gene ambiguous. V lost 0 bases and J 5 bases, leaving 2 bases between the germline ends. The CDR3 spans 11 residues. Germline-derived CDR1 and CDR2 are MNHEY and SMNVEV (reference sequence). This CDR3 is CASSLSNEQYF. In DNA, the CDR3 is TGTGCCAGCAGTTTATCGAACGAGCAGTACTTC.